Listed below are T cell receptor beta chains from one sample, sequenced in a study of beta chain features in type 1 diabetes. Method: immunoSEQ multiplex PCR; TCRdb's copy keeps in-frame clones and lacks some. Among a few hundred thousand clones, approximately 15% were seen once, and the ten largest hold approximately 0.018%. Material: naive CD4+ T cells from blood. Every receptor here comes from a man aged 25-45 years with type 1 diabetes. CDR3s include the opening cysteine and the closing phenylalanine or tryptophan. D genes are given only for firm matches. Clone size, where shown, is once, few, many, or a class for clones that have expanded.

TRBJ1-5,few,TRBV19,.,TGTGCCAGTCAAGACACAACTCAGCCCCAGCATTTT,CASQDTTQPQHF
TRBJ1-3,.,TRBV2,TRBD1,TGTGCCAGCAGTAAAGAGGGACAGACATCTGGAAACACCATATATTTT,CASSKEGQTSGNTIYF
TRBJ1-2,few,TRBV28,TRBD1,TGTGCCAGCAGTTTAGGACAGGGAGGTTACACCTTC,CASSLGQGGYTF
TRBJ2-5,few,TRBV28,.,TGTGCCAGCAGTTTTGGGGCGGGATCGGGAGAGACCCAGTACTTC,CASSFGAGSGETQYF
TRBJ2-2,few,TRBV29-1,TRBD1,TGCAGCGTTGAAGTGTGGGACAGGGGGCGAGCCGGGGAGCTGTTTTTT,CSVEVWDRGRAGELFF
TRBJ2-3,.,TRBV4-1,TRBD2,TGCGCCAGCAGCCGCTTACCGGGACTAGCGGATCCCACAGATACGCAGTATTTT,CASSRLPGLADPTDTQYF
TRBJ2-5,few,TRBV5-1,.,TGCGCCAGCAGCTTGGATAGCTACCAAGAGACCCAGTACTTC,CASSLDSYQETQYF
TRBJ2-7,.,TRBV5-1,TRBD2,TGCGCCAGCAGCTCCGGGGGGTACGAGCAGTACTTC,CASSSGGYEQYF
TRBJ2-1,.,TRBV5-1,TRBD2,TGCGCCAGCAGCTTAGGGACTAGCGCTATAAGTAATGAGCAGTTCTTC,CASSLGTSAISNEQFF
TRBJ1-1,few,TRBV2,.,TGTGCCAGCAGTGAGGAGGGCGAAGCTTTCTTT,CASSEEGEAFF
TRBJ2-4,.,TRBV9,TRBD2,TGTGCCAGCAGCGTAGCAAGTAGCGGGAGCTCCACCCAAGTCGGAATTCAGTACTTC,CASSVASSGSSTQVGIQYF
TRBJ2-1,few,TRBV29-1,TRBD1,TGCAGCGTCGGACAGGGGGGCAATGAGCAGTTCTTC,CSVGQGGNEQFF
TRBJ1-2,.,TRBV19,TRBD1,TGTGCCAGTAGTGGGGACAGGGAAAATGGCTACACCTTC,CASSGDRENGYTF
TRBJ1-2,.,TRBV19,.,TGTGCCAGTAGTATAGGAGGGCAGGTCTATGGCTACACCTTC,CASSIGGQVYGYTF
TRBJ2-1,few,TRBV10-3,.,TGTGCCAGCACCGCAATTAGCACCAATGAGCAGTTCTTC,CASTAISTNEQFF
TRBJ2-5,.,TRBV10-3,TRBD2,TGTGCCATCAGGTCTAGCGGGAGTACCGACCAAGAGACCCAGTACTTC,CAIRSSGSTDQETQYF
TRBJ2-5,few,TRBV27,TRBD2,TGTGCCAGCAGGGGGAGCGGGGGAGAGACCCAGTACTTC,CASRGSGGETQYF
TRBJ2-3,few,TRBV7-2,.,TGTGCCAGCCGTCGTTCGGGAGACGCTAGCACAGATACGCAGTATTTT,CASRRSGDASTDTQYF
TRBJ2-5,.,TRBV29-1,.,TGCAGCGTGGCAGCGACCCAGGGGGAGACCCAGTACTTC,CSVAATQGETQYF
TRBJ2-1,once,TRBV9,.,TGTGCCAGCGGGAAGGGGGTTTCGGACAATGAGCAGTTCTTC,CASGKGVSDNEQFF
TRBJ2-5,few,TRBV9,TRBD2,TGTGCCAGCAGCTCCGGGAGGGAGACCCAGTACTTC,CASSSGRETQYF
TRBJ1-1,few,TRBV4-1,.,TGCGCCAGCAGCCAAGAGACTTGGGAGAGGACTGAAGCTTTCTTT,CASSQETWERTEAFF
TRBJ2-3,.,TRBV4-2,TRBD2,TGTGCCAGCAGCCAAGATAAAAGCGGGAGGTACACAGATACGCAGTATTTT,CASSQDKSGRYTDTQYF
TRBJ2-5,.,TRBV11-2,.,TGTGCCAGCAGCCTACCGTTGGAGACCCAGTACTTC,CASSLPLETQYF
TRBJ2-1,.,TRBV5-4,TRBD2,TGTGCCAGCAGCTTGGCGCTAGCGGGGGGGCGGAATGAGCAGTTCTTC,CASSLALAGGRNEQFF
TRBJ2-1,few,TRBV9,TRBD2,TGTGCCAGCAGCCCGGGGGGACTAGGCTTAGTCGGTGGTGAGCAGTTCTTC,CASSPGGLGLVGGEQFF
TRBJ2-1,.,TRBV7-2,.,TGTGCCAGCAGCTTCAGCGGAGAATCCTACAATGAGCAGTTCTTC,CASSFSGESYNEQFF
TRBJ2-7,few,TRBV30,.,TGTGCCTGGAGTATCGGTAGTCTCCACGAGCAGTACTTC,CAWSIGSLHEQYF
TRBJ2-2,.,TRBV7-9,TRBD2,TGTGCCAGCAGCCGTCGACTAGCGGAAAACACCGGGGAGCTGTTTTTT,CASSRRLAENTGELFF
TRBJ2-7,.,TRBV5-4,.,TGTGCCAGCAGGGACGGGAGTTGGAACGAGCAGTACTTC,CASRDGSWNEQYF
TRBJ2-7,once,TRBV18,TRBD1,TGTGCCAGCTCACGAAACCGGGACAGTGCCTCGGGCGAGCAGTACTTC,CASSRNRDSASGEQYF
TRBJ2-3,.,TRBV6-6,TRBD2,TGTGCCAGCAGTTACTCGATCCAGCGGGGGGCCGATACGCAGTATTTT,CASSYSIQRGADTQYF
TRBJ1-2,.,TRBV7-9,.,TGTGCCAGCAGCCAGGGTACCAACTATGGCTACACCTTC,CASSQGTNYGYTF
TRBJ2-5,.,TRBV14,.,TGTGCCAGCAGCCTCGGAGGAGGCGAAGAGACCCAGTACTTC,CASSLGGGEETQYF
TRBJ2-2,.,TRBV13,.,TGTGCCAGCAGCTTAGGCCTAATAGGGGTATCCGGGGAGCTGTTTTTT,CASSLGLIGVSGELFF
TRBJ1-1,.,TRBV27,.,TGTGCCAGCAGTTTTTCGCCGGGGGTCGGGGGTGAAGCTTTCTTT,CASSFSPGVGGEAFF
TRBJ1-1,.,TRBV6-1,.,TGTGCCAGCAGTGAAGCCTGGAACACTGAAGCTTTCTTT,CASSEAWNTEAFF
TRBJ2-1,.,TRBV4-2,.,TGTGCCAGCAGCCCGCGGCTGGTCAATGAGCAGTTCTTC,CASSPRLVNEQFF
TRBJ2-3,few,TRBV5-1,.,TGCGCCAGCAGCCTGGAGCCCTCGGGGAGCACAGATACGCAGTATTTT,CASSLEPSGSTDTQYF
TRBJ1-5,few,TRBV19,.,TGTGCCAGTAGCCCAACAGGGAGCAATCAGCCCCAGCATTTT,CASSPTGSNQPQHF
TRBJ2-5,.,TRBV18,.,TGTGCCAGCTCACCCCAGGGAACAGAGACCCAGTACTTC,CASSPQGTETQYF
TRBJ2-1,.,TRBV28,.,TGTGCCAGCAGTTTACAGTACAATGAGCAGTTCTTC,CASSLQYNEQFF
TRBJ2-3,.,TRBV29-1,TRBD2,TGCAGCGCCGGACTAGCGGGGGGAAATACGCAGTATTTT,CSAGLAGGNTQYF
TRBJ1-2,.,TRBV16,.,TGTGCCAGCAGCCAATCCCCTGAGTATGGCTACACCTTC,CASSQSPEYGYTF
TRBJ2-1,few,TRBV7-2,.,TGTGCCAGCAGCCTGGGACTGGGGCCCAGTGAGCAGTTCTTC,CASSLGLGPSEQFF
TRBJ2-2,.,TRBV6-1,.,TGTGCCAGCAGTGAAGCGTTGCGTAGCACCGGGGAGCTGTTTTTT,CASSEALRSTGELFF